This T cell receptor beta chain was observed in a study of blood T cell repertoires in COVID-19. The Seattle site enrolled patients during active infection and followed them longitudinally. Libraries were prepared by immunoSEQ multiplex PCR; TCRdb keeps only in-frame clonotypes and omits some of them. The repertoire holds about 270,000 clones, with about 86% as singletons. This CDR3 comprises 13 residues. Germline CDR1 is LNHDA and CDR2 is SQIVND (reference sequence). The germline V and J ends were trimmed by 3 bases and 5 bases, with 11 bases remaining between them. The genes are TRBV19 and TRBJ2-7; perhaps TRBD1 as D (5 bases). The origin of this receptor is a woman in her seventies with COVID-19, enrolled during active disease. The sequenced material came from peripheral blood. This chain's CDR3 is CASSIVGVDEQYF. The CDR3 DNA reads TGTGCCAGTAGTATCGTAGGGGTTGACGAGCAGTACTTC.